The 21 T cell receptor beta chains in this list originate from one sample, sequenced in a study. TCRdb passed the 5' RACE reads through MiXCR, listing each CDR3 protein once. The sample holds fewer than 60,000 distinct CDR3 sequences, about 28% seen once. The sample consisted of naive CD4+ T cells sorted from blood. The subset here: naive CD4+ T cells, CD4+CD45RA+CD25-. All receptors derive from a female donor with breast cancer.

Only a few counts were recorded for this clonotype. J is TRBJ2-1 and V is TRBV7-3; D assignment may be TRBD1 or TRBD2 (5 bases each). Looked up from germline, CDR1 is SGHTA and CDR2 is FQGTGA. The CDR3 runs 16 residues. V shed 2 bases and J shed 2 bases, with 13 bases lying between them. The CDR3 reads CASSLGVGVTYNEQFF. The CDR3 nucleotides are TGTGCCAGCAGCTTAGGGGTGGGGGTAACCTACAATGAGCAGTTCTTC.

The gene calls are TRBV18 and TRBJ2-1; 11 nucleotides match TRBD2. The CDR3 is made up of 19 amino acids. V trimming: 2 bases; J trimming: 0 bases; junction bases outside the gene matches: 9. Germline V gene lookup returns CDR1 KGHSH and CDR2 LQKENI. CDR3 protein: CASSPTSGGPISSYNEQFF. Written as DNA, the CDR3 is TGTGCCAGCTCACCAACTAGCGGGGGCCCAATCAGCTCCTACAATGAGCAGTTCTTC.

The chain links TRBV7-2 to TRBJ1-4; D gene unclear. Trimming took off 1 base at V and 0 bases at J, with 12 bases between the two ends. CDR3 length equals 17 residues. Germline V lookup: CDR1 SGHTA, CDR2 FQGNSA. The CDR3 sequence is CASSLERQAATNEKLFF. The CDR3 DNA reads TGTGCCAGCAGCTTAGAGAGGCAGGCTGCAACTAATGAAAAACTGTTTTTT.

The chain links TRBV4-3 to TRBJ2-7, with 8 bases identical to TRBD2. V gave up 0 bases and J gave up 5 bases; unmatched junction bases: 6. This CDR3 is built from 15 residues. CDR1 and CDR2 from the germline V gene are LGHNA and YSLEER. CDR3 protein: CASSQDIYSGDEQYF. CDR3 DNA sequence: TGCGCCAGCAGCCAAGATATCTATAGCGGGGACGAGCAGTACTTC.

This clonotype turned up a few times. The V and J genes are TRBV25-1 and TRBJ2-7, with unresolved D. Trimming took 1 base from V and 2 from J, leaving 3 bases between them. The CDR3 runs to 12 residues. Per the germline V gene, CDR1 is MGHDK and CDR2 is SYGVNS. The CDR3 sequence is CASSELAYEQYF. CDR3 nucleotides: TGTGCCAGCAGTGAATTGGCCTACGAGCAGTACTTC.

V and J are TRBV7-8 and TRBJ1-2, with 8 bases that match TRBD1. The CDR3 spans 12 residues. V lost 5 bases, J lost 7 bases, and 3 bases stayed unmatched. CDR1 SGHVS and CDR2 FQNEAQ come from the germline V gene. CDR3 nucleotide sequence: TGTGCCAGCAGCCAGGACAGGGTTGGCTACACCTTC. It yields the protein CASSQDRVGYTF.

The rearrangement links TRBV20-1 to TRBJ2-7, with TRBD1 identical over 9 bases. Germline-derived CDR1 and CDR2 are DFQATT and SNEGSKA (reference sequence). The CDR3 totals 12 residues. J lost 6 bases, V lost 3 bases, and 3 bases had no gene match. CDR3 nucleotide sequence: TGCAGTGCTAGGGGGACAGGGACCGAGCAGTACTTC. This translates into CSARGTGTEQYF.

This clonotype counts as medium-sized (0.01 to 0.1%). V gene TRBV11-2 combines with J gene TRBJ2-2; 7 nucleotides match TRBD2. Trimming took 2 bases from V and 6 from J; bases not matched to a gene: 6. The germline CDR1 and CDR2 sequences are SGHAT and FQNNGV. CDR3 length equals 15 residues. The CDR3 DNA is TGTGCCAGCAGCTTACTCGCGGGAGTGTCCGGGGAGCTGTTTTTT. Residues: CASSLLAGVSGELFF.

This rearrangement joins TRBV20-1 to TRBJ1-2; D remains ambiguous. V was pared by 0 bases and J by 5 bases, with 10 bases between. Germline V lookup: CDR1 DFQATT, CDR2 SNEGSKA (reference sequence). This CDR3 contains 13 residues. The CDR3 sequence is CSARDPRIYGYTF. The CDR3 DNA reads TGCAGTGCTAGAGATCCGCGGATATATGGCTACACCTTC.

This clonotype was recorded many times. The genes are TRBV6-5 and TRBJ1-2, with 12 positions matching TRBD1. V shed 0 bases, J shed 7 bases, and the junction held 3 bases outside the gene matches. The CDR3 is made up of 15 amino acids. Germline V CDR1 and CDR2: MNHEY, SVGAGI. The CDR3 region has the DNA TGTGCCAGCAGTTACTCCGGGACAGGGGGCTTTGGCTACACCTTC. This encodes CASSYSGTGGFGYTF.

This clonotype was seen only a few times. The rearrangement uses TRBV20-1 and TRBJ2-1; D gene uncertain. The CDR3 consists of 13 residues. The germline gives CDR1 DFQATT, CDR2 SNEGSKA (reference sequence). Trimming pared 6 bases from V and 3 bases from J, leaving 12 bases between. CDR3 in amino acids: CSAGFRDYNEQFF. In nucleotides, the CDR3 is TGCAGTGCGGGGTTTCGCGACTACAATGAGCAGTTCTTC.

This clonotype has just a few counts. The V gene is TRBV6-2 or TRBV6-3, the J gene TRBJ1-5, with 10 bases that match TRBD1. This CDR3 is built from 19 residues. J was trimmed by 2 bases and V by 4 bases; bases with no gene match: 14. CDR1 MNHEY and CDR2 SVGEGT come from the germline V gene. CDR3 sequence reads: CASSFMPGTGEQGNQPQHF. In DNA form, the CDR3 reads TGTGCCAGCAGTTTTATGCCCGGGACAGGGGAGCAGGGCAATCAGCCCCAGCATTTT.

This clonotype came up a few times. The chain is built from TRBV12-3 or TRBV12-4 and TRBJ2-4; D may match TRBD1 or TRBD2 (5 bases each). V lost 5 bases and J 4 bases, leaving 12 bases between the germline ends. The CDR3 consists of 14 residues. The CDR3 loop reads CASSPGTPKNIQYF. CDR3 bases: TGTGCCAGCAGTCCCGGGACCCCTAAAAACATTCAGTACTTC.

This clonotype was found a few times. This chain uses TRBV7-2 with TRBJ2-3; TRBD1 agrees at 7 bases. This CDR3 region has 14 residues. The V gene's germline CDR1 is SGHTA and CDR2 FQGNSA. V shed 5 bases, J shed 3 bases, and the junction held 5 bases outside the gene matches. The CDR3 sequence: CASSTRQGTDTQYF. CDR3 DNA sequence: TGTGCCAGCAGCACCCGACAGGGTACAGATACGCAGTATTTT.

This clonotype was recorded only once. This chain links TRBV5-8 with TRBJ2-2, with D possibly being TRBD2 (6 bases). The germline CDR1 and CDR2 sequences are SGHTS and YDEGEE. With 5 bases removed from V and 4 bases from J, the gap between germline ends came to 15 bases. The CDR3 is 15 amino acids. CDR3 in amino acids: CASSRGYRPTGELFF. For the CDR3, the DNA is TGTGCCAGCAGTCGGGGGTACAGGCCCACCGGGGAGCTGTTTTTT.

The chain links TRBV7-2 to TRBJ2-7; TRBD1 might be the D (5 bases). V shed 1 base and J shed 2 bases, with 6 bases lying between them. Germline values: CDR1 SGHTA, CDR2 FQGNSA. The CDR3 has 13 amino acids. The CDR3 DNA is TGTGCCAGCAGCTTAGGGACACCCTACGAGCAGTACTTC. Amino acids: CASSLGTPYEQYF.

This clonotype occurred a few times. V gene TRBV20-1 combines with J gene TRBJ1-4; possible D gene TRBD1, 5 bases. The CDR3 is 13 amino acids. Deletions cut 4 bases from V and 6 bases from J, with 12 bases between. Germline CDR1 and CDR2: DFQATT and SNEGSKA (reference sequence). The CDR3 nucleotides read TGCAGTGCTACCGGGACGGGAGATGAAAAACTGTTTTTT. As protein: CSATGTGDEKLFF.

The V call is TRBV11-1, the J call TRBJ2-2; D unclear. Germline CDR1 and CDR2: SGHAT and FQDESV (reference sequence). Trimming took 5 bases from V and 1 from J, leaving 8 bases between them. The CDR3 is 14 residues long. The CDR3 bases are TGTGCCAGCAGCGGCAGGATGAACACCGGGGAGCTGTTTTTT. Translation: CASSGRMNTGELFF. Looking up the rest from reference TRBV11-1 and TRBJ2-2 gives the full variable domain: EAEVAQSPRYKITEKSQAVAFWCDPISGHATLYWYRQILGQGPELLVQFQDESVVDDSQLPKDRFSAERLKGVDSTLKIQPAELGDSAMYLCASSGRMNTGELFFGEGSRLTVL.

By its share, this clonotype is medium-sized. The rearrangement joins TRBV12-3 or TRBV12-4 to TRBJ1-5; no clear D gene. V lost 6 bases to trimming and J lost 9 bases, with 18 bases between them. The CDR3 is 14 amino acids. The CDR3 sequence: CASSPGRDRGPQHF. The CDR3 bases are TGTGCCAGCAGCCCCGGGAGGGATCGAGGGCCCCAGCATTTT.

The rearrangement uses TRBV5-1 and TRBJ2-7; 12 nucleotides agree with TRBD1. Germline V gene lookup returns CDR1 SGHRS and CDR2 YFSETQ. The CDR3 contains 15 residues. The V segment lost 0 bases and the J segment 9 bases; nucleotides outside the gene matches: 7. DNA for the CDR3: TGCGCCAGCAGCTTGGTGGGACAGGGGGCGGAAAGGCAGTACTTC. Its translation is CASSLVGQGAERQYF.

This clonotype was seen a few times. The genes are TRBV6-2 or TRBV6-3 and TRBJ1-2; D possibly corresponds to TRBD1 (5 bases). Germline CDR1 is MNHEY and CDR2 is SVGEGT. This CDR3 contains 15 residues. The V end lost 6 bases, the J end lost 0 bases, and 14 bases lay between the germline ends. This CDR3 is CASSRTRGANYGYTF. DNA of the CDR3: TGTGCCAGCAGCCGGACCAGAGGGGCTAACTATGGCTACACCTTC.